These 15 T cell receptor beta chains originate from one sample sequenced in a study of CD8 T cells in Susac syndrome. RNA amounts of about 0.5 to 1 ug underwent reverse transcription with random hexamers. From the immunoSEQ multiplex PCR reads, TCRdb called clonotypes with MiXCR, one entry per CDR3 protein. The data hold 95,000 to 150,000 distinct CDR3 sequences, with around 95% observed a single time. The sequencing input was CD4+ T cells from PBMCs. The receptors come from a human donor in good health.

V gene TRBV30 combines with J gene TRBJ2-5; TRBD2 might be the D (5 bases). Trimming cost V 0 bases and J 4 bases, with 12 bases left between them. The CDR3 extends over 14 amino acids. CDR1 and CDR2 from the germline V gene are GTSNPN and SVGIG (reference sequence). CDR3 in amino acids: CAWSVSWTRETQYF. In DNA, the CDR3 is TGTGCCTGGAGTGTTTCTTGGACTCGAGAGACCCAGTACTTC. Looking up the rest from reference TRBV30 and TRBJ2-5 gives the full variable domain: SQTIHQWPATLVQPVGSPLSLECTVEGTSNPNLYWYRQAAGRGLQLLFYSVGIGQISSEVPQNLSASRPQDRQFILSSKKLLLSDSGFYLCAWSVSWTRETQYFGPGTRLLVL.

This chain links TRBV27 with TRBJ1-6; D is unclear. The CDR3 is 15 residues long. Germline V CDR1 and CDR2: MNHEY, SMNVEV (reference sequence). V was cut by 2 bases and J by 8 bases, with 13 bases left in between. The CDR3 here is CASSLEHRIDSPLHF. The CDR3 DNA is TGTGCCAGCAGTTTAGAACACCGGATCGATTCACCCCTCCACTTT.

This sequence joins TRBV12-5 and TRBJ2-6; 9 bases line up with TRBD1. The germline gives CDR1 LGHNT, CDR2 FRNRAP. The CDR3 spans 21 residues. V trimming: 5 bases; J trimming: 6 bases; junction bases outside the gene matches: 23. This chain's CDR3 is CASGHIPGTGYQFRAANVLTF. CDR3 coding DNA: TGTGCTAGTGGTCACATTCCCGGGACAGGGTACCAATTTAGGGCGGCCAACGTCCTGACTTTC.

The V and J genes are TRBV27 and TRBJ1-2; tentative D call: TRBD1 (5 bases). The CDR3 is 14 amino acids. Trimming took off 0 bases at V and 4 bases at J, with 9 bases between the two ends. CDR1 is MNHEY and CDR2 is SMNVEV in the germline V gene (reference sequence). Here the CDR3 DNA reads TGTGCCAGCAGTTTATCAGGGACTTTCTATGGCTACACCTTC. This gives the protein CASSLSGTFYGYTF.

CDR3 protein: CASGEKGEFF. DNA of the CDR3: TGCGCCAGCGGCGAGAAGGGAGAGTTCTTC. V is TRBV23-1 and J is TRBJ2-1, with D possibly being TRBD2 (5 bases). TRBV23-1 is recorded as an ORF, its role being uncertain. The CDR3 runs 10 residues. V was trimmed by 8 bases and J by 14 bases, leaving 13 bases between them.

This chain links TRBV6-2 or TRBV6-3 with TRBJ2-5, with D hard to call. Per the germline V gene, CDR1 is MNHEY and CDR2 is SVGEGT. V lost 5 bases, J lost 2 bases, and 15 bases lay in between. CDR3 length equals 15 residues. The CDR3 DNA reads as TGTGCCAGCAGTCCGCCTACAGCTGGACAAGAGACCCAGTACTTC. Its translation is CASSPPTAGQETQYF.

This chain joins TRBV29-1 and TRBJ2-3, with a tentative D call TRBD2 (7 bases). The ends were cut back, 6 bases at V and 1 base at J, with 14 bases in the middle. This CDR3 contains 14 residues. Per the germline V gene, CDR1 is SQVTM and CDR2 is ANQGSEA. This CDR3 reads CSVLRGGGTDTQYF. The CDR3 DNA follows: TGCAGCGTACTAAGGGGGGGAGGCACAGATACGCAGTATTTT.

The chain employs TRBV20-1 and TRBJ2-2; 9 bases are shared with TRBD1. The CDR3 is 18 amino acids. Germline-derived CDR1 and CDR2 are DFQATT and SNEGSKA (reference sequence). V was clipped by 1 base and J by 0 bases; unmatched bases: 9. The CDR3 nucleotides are TGCAGTGCTAGAGGGGTCGATGGGACAGGGTCGAACACCGGGGAGCTGTTTTTT. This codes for CSARGVDGTGSNTGELFF.

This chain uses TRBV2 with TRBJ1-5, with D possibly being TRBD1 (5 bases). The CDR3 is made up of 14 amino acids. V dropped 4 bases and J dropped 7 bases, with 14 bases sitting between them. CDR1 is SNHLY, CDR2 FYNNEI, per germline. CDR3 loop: CASSGEQAIQPQHF. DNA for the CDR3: TGTGCCAGCAGTGGGGAACAGGCGATCCAGCCCCAGCATTTT.

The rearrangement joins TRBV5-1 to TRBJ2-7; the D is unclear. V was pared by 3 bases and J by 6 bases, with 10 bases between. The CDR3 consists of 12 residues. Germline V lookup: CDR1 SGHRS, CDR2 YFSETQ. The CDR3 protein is CASSSSVGEQYF. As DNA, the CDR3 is TGCGCCAGCAGCTCCTCCGTGGGCGAGCAGTACTTC.

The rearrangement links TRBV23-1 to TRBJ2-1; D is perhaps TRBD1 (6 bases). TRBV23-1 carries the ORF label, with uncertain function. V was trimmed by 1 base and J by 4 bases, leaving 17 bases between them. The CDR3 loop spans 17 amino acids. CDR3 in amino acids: CASSQLLGGRGYNEQFF. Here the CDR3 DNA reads TGCGCCAGCAGTCAATTACTTGGTGGAAGGGGGTACAATGAGCAGTTCTTC.

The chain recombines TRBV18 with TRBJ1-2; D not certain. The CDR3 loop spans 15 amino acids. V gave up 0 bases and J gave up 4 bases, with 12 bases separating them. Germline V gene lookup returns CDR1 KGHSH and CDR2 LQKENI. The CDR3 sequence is CASSPPIGVSYGYTF. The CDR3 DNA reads TGTGCCAGCTCACCACCGATTGGAGTGAGCTATGGCTACACCTTC.

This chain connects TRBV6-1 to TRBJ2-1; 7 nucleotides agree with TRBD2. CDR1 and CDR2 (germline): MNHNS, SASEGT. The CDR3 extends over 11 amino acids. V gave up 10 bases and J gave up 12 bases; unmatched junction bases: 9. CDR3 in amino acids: CATGEGPRQFF. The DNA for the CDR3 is TGTGCCACGGGGGAGGGACCCCGGCAGTTCTTC.

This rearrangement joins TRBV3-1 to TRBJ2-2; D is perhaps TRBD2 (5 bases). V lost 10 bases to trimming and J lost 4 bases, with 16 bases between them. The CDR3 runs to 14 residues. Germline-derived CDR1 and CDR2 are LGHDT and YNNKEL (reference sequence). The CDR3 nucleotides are TGTGCCACAAGCGGCGGGCCGGTCACCGGGGAGCTGTTTTTT. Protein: CATSGGPVTGELFF.

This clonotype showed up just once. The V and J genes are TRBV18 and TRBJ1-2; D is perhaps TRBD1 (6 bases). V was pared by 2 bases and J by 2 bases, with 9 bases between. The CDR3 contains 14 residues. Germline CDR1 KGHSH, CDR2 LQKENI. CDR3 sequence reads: CASSPNRENYGYTF. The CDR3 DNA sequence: TGTGCCAGCTCACCAAACAGGGAAAACTATGGCTACACCTTC.